These 6 T cell receptor beta chains share one sample of origin, sequenced in a study of blood T cells in healthy people across ages. Combining a sample-barcoded 5' primer with a J-beta primer mix, a second PCR ran for roughly 7 to 12 cycles. TCRdb processed the 5' RACE reads anew with MiXCR; each CDR3 protein has one entry. Among about 970,000 distinct CDR3 sequences listed, 45% to 60% were seen once. Material for sequencing was blood. These receptors came from a woman aged 55-75 years in good health.

This rearrangement joins TRBV14 to TRBJ1-4; D gene uncertain. The CDR3 has 15 amino acids. Germline V CDR1 and CDR2: SGHDN, FVKESK. Trimming removed 4 bases from V and 0 bases from J, with 9 bases in between. CDR3 loop: CASSRERATNEKLFF. CDR3 bases: TGTGCCAGCAGCCGCGAAAGGGCAACTAATGAAAAACTGTTTTTT.

The chain joins TRBV7-2 to TRBJ1-1, with 7 bases aligning to TRBD1. After removal of 6 bases from V and 0 bases from J, the junction contained 4 bases not matched to a gene. CDR1 and CDR2 from the germline V gene are SGHTA and FQGNSA. This CDR3 has 14 residues. CDR3 region: CASRQGPLNTEAFF. In DNA, the CDR3 is TGTGCCAGCAGACAGGGGCCATTGAACACTGAAGCTTTCTTT.

The chain employs TRBV6-2 or TRBV6-3 and TRBJ2-2; 11 bases fit TRBD1. This CDR3 is built from 15 residues. V lost 6 bases and J lost 6; bases outside the gene matches: 6. Per germline, CDR1 MNHEY and CDR2 SVGEGT. CDR3 DNA: TGTGCCAGCAGCTGGGGACAGGGGGTCGCCGGGGAGCTGTTTTTT. Protein: CASSWGQGVAGELFF.

This chain joins TRBV7-2 and TRBJ2-5; possible D gene TRBD2, 5 bases. The CDR3 contains 13 residues. Germline V gene sequence: CDR1 SGHTA, CDR2 FQGNSA. The ends were cut back, 5 bases at V and 7 bases at J, with 14 bases in the middle. The DNA of the CDR3 is TGTGCCAGCAGCAAAGGTCCCGAGGGGACCCAGTACTTC. It yields the protein CASSKGPEGTQYF. Based on the CDR3 plus reference TRBV7-2 and TRBJ2-5, the full variable domain is GAGVSQSPSNKVTEKGKDVELRCDPISGHTALYWYRQSLGQGLEFLIYFQGNSAPDKSGLPSDRFSAERTGGSVSTLTIQRTQQEDSAVYLCASSKGPEGTQYFGPGTRLLVL.

The V and J genes are TRBV20-1 and TRBJ2-3; 11 bases align to TRBD2. The ends lost 3 bases at V and 6 bases at J; junction bases unmatched: 5. Germline V gives CDR1 DFQATT, CDR2 SNEGSKA (reference sequence). CDR3 length: 14 amino acids. The CDR3 spells CSARRLAGMDTQYF. For the CDR3, the DNA is TGCAGTGCTAGGAGACTAGCGGGAATGGATACGCAGTATTTT.

The chain combines TRBV2 with TRBJ2-1; TRBD1 agrees at 9 bases. This CDR3 region has 13 residues. Germline CDR1 and CDR2: SNHLY and FYNNEI. V shed 11 bases, J shed 2 bases, and the junction held 4 bases outside the gene matches. CDR3 DNA: TGTGCCGGGGGACAGGGTGCCTACAATGAGCAGTTCTTC. Translation: CAGGQGAYNEQFF.